The clone carrying this TCR beta chain has more than one count but fewer than ten. The source of the sample is a study of T cells in Graves' hyperthyroidism and ophthalmopathy. Unmatched junction bases numbered 13, after V lost 4 bases and J lost 3 bases. The CDR3 extends over 20 amino acids. Germline CDR1 SGHAT, CDR2 FQNNGV. Template material for amplifying TCR beta CDR3 regions consisted of RNA transcripts. RT-PCR in the first round (using the HTBI primer set) targeted the TCR CDR3. Each CDR3 protein gets one entry after TCRdb re-called the multiplex PCR reads with MiXCR. Of around 340,000 distinct CDR3 sequences listed, 11% to 15% are singletons.

The receptor's source is a woman in her 30s with Graves' hyperthyroidism. The specimen sequenced was blood. The genes are TRBV11-2 and TRBJ2-6; 12 positions match TRBD1. CDR3 amino acids: CASSSRTPGQGAGGANVLTF. The CDR3, as DNA: TGTGCCAGCAGCTCCCGAACCCCGGGACAGGGGGCTGGTGGGGCCAACGTCCTGACTTTC.